The 28 T cell receptor beta chains below come from one sample, sequenced in a study of CD8 T cells in Susac syndrome. The RNA, about 0.5 to 1 ug, was put through reverse transcription using random hexamers. A single record per CDR3 protein comes from TCRdb applying MiXCR to the immunoSEQ multiplex PCR reads. The data contain over 130,000 distinct CDR3 sequences, approximately 95% of them singletons. Source material: CD4+ T cells from PBMCs. These TCRs come from a human donor with Susac syndrome.

V gene TRBV7-2 combines with J gene TRBJ2-1, with 9 bases identical to TRBD1. The CDR3 has 17 residues. V shed 3 bases and J 6 bases; nucleotides not matched to a gene: 12. The germline V gene has CDR1 SGHTA and CDR2 FQGNSA. The CDR3 DNA reads TGTGCCAGCAGCTTTCCCCGGACAGGGGTGACCACCAATGAGCAGTTCTTC. This encodes CASSFPRTGVTTNEQFF.

The V gene is TRBV18, the J gene TRBJ2-4; D is possibly TRBD1 or TRBD2 (5 bases each). V was clipped by 4 bases and J by 5 bases, with 15 bases between them. The germline V gene encodes CDR1 KGHSH and CDR2 LQKENI. The CDR3 has 15 residues. CDR3 loop: CASSLNRDVQNIQYF. DNA of the CDR3: TGTGCCAGCTCACTAAACCGGGACGTCCAAAACATTCAGTACTTC.

V and J are TRBV12-3 or TRBV12-4 and TRBJ2-1; TRBD2 aligns across 14 bases. The CDR3 runs to 15 residues. The V gene end was trimmed by 5 bases and the J gene end by 9 bases; junction bases not matched to a gene: 6. CDR3 amino acids: CASSPTSGRASEQFF. The CDR3 bases are TGTGCCAGCAGTCCGACTAGCGGGAGGGCCAGTGAGCAGTTCTTC.

The chain has TRBV7-2 and TRBJ1-2, with D unclear. This CDR3 is built from 15 residues. Germline V gene lookup returns CDR1 SGHTA and CDR2 FQGNSA. Trimming removed 1 base at V and 4 bases at J, with 13 bases between. This CDR3 is CASSLEEGSLYGYTF. The CDR3 DNA is TGTGCCAGCAGCTTAGAAGAGGGATCCCTCTATGGCTACACCTTC. The full variable domain, rest sourced from reference TRBV7-2 and TRBJ1-2, is GAGVSQSPSNKVTEKGKDVELRCDPISGHTALYWYRQSLGQGLEFLIYFQGNSAPDKSGLPSDRFSAERTGGSVSTLTIQRTQQEDSAVYLCASSLEEGSLYGYTFGSGTRLTVV.

The gene calls are TRBV30 and TRBJ1-2, with D unclear. The CDR3 consists of 13 residues. The germline CDR1 and CDR2 sequences are GTSNPN and SVGIG (reference sequence). With 0 bases removed from V and 6 bases from J, the gap between germline ends came to 11 bases. CDR3 bases: TGTGCCTGGAGTGTACGGGGTAGTAATGGCTACACCTTC. Its protein is CAWSVRGSNGYTF. Complete variable domain (other parts from reference TRBV30 and TRBJ1-2): SQTIHQWPATLVQPVGSPLSLECTVEGTSNPNLYWYRQAAGRGLQLLFYSVGIGQISSEVPQNLSASRPQDRQFILSSKKLLLSDSGFYLCAWSVRGSNGYTFGSGTRLTVV.

V usage is TRBV28 and J usage is TRBJ2-7; D is ambiguous. In germline, CDR1 is MDHEN, CDR2 SYDVKM. The CDR3 runs 14 residues. The V gene lost 3 bases and the J gene lost 2 bases, with 11 bases spanning the gap. CDR3 bases: TGTGCCAGCAGTTTGTTAGCACGGACCTACGAGCAGTACTTC. It encodes CASSLLARTYEQYF.

CDR3: CSASDGTNTEAFF. CDR3 coding DNA: TGCAGTGCTAGTGATGGCACGAACACTGAAGCTTTCTTT. The chain carries TRBV20-1 and TRBJ1-1; D uncertain. The V and J ends lost 3 bases and 1 base respectively, with 9 bases between them. CDR3 length equals 13 residues. Germline V lookup: CDR1 DFQATT, CDR2 SNEGSKA (reference sequence).

The chain uses TRBV9 and TRBJ2-7, with TRBD1 identical over 8 bases. The trim removed 1 base at V and 7 bases at J, leaving 10 bases unmatched. Germline V gives CDR1 SGDLS, CDR2 YYNGEE. The CDR3 length is 15 residues. CDR3 bases: TGTGCCAGCAGCGTAAATTCAGGGGGCGCGGAAGAGCAGTACTTC. Amino acids: CASSVNSGGAEEQYF. Together with reference TRBV9 and TRBJ2-7, the CDR3 gives the full variable domain: DSGVTQTPKHLITATGQRVTLRCSPRSGDLSVYWYQQSLDQGLQFLIQYYNGEERAKGNILERFSAQQFPDLHSELNLSSLELGDSALYFCASSVNSGGAEEQYFGPGTRLTVT.

The V and J genes are TRBV4-1 and TRBJ2-5; no clear D gene. The germline V gene has CDR1 MGHRA and CDR2 YSYEKL. The CDR3 has 14 amino acids. Between the trimmed V and J ends, which lost 4 bases and 2 bases, there was a span of 11 bases. CDR3 in amino acids: CASSLRLDQETQYF. The CDR3 DNA follows: TGCGCCAGCAGCCTACGACTGGATCAAGAGACCCAGTACTTC.

V gene TRBV15 combines with J gene TRBJ2-6; D is ambiguous. This CDR3 region has 14 residues. Per germline, CDR1 LNHNV and CDR2 YYDKDF (reference sequence). Trimming removed 11 bases at V and 0 bases at J, with 11 bases between. CDR3 sequence reads: CASKQGSGANVLTF. The CDR3 DNA reads as TGTGCCTCTAAACAAGGCTCTGGGGCCAACGTCCTGACTTTC. Drawing the rest from reference TRBV15 and TRBJ2-6, the complete variable domain is DAMVIQNPRYQVTQFGKPVTLSCSQTLNHNVMYWYQQKSSQAPKLLFHYYDKDFNNEADTPDNFQSRRPNTSFCFLDIRSPGLGDTAMYLCASKQGSGANVLTFGAGSRLTVL.

The J gene is TRBJ2-7, the V gene TRBV20-1; D is possibly TRBD1 (5 bases). Germline lookup yields CDR1 DFQATT and CDR2 SNEGSKA (reference sequence). The length of the CDR3 is 15 residues. V was cut by 4 bases and J by 2 bases, with 18 bases left in between. CDR3 amino acids: CSATGPDTRTYEQYF. DNA for the CDR3: TGCAGTGCTACCGGACCGGACACCCGAACCTACGAGCAGTACTTC.

The V call is TRBV6-1, the J call TRBJ2-7, with 13 bases that match TRBD2. In germline, CDR1 is MNHNS, CDR2 SASEGT. V lost 7 bases and J lost 2; bases outside the gene matches: 17. CDR3 length: 19 amino acids. DNA for the CDR3: TGTGCCAGCACCAGGATAGGGACACGTGGACTAGCGGGGGCCTACGAGCAGTACTTC. Encoded protein: CASTRIGTRGLAGAYEQYF.

Only one count was recorded for this clonotype. This rearrangement joins TRBV7-2 to TRBJ2-7; TRBD2 matches 9 bases. The V gene's germline CDR1 is SGHTA and CDR2 FQGNSA. The CDR3 runs to 14 residues. Germline trimming cut 8 bases from V and 4 bases from J; bases unmatched to any gene: 9. Written as DNA, the CDR3 is TGTGCCAGCGGACTTAGCGGGAGCCTGTACGAGCAGTACTTC. Its protein is CASGLSGSLYEQYF.

The chain combines TRBV29-1 with TRBJ1-4, with D hard to call. Trimming shortened V by 6 bases and J by 2 bases, and 10 bases separated the two germline ends. Germline V gene sequence: CDR1 SQVTM, CDR2 ANQGSEA. This CDR3 is 13 amino acids long. The CDR3 nucleotides are TGCAGCGTCCGTGACTGGACTAATGAAAAACTGTTTTTT. Amino acids: CSVRDWTNEKLFF.

The V gene is TRBV5-1, the J gene TRBJ2-3, with no clear D. CDR3 size: 15 residues. V was clipped by 1 base and J by 3 bases, with 12 bases between them. The V gene's germline CDR1 is SGHRS and CDR2 YFSETQ. DNA of the CDR3: TGCGCCAGCAGCTTGCAGGCCGCGAGGACAGATACGCAGTATTTT. Protein sequence: CASSLQAARTDTQYF. Variable domain in full (rest from reference TRBV5-1 and TRBJ2-3): KAGVTQTPRYLIKTRGQQVTLSCSPISGHRSVSWYQQTPGQGLQFLFEYFSETQRNKGNFPGRFSGRQFSNSRSEMNVSTLELGDSALYLCASSLQAARTDTQYFGPGTRLTVL.

V gene TRBV12-3 or TRBV12-4 combines with J gene TRBJ2-7; D ambiguous. CDR3 length: 15 amino acids. Trimming took 2 bases from V and 1 from J, leaving 12 bases between them. CDR3 nucleotides: TGTGCCAGCAGTTTATCGGACGGAAAGTCCTACGAGCAGTACTTC. Translated, it gives CASSLSDGKSYEQYF.

The chain employs TRBV4-1 and TRBJ2-1; the match to TRBD2 covers 7 bases. Trimming took 1 base from V and 5 from J; bases not matched to a gene: 8. The CDR3 is 16 residues long. Germline lookup yields CDR1 MGHRA and CDR2 YSYEKL. In nucleotides, the CDR3 is TGCGCCAGCAGCCAAGGTCCGGCTAGCGGAAACAATGAGCAGTTCTTC. This codes for CASSQGPASGNNEQFF.

This clonotype occurred a few times. The chain recombines TRBV2 with TRBJ2-3, with D possibly being TRBD2 (5 bases). Trimming stripped 3 bases from V and 3 bases from J, with 7 bases between. This CDR3 comprises 13 residues. The germline V gene has CDR1 SNHLY and CDR2 FYNNEI. In DNA form, the CDR3 reads TGTGCCAGCAGTGACGGCGGGACAGATACGCAGTATTTT. Translating gives CASSDGGTDTQYF.

This chain uses TRBV5-6 with TRBJ1-2; the D is unclear. V lost 0 bases and J 3 bases, leaving 6 bases between the germline ends. The CDR3 is 13 residues long. Per the germline V gene, CDR1 is SGHDT and CDR2 is YYEEEE. CDR3 in amino acids: CASSLGEHYGYTF. The CDR3 DNA reads as TGTGCCAGCAGCTTGGGGGAGCACTATGGCTACACCTTC.

The chain combines TRBV7-3 with TRBJ2-6; the match to TRBD1 covers 7 bases. Trimming at V came to 5 bases and at J to 0 bases, leaving 10 bases not matched to a gene. The CDR3 length is 18 residues. From germline, CDR1 is SGHTA and CDR2 FQGTGA. The CDR3, as DNA: TGTGCCAGCAGCCCCGTAGGGACAGCCAACTCTGGGGCCAACGTCCTGACTTTC. Translated: CASSPVGTANSGANVLTF.

The V gene is TRBV30, the J gene TRBJ1-2; D unclear. V lost 4 bases and J 6 bases, leaving 15 bases between the germline ends. CDR1 is GTSNPN, CDR2 SVGIG, per germline (reference sequence). The CDR3 has 13 residues. In nucleotides, the CDR3 is TGTGCCTGGATCCGTCCGAGGGCGCATGGCTACACCTTC. Translating it yields CAWIRPRAHGYTF.

The rearrangement uses TRBV30 and TRBJ1-1, with D possibly matching TRBD1 (5 bases). The CDR3 has 13 amino acids. V lost 2 bases and J 4 bases, leaving 11 bases between the germline ends. The germline CDR1 and CDR2 sequences are GTSNPN and SVGIG (reference sequence). Written as DNA, the CDR3 is TGTGCCTGGAGTAACGGGGGGTCCACTGAAGCTTTCTTT. Its translation: CAWSNGGSTEAFF.

J is TRBJ2-5 and V is TRBV4-2; no firm D call. The germline CDR1 and CDR2 sequences are LGHNA and YNFKEQ. There are 14 residues in the CDR3. Trimming stripped 4 bases from V and 5 bases from J, with 14 bases between. The CDR3 DNA is TGTGCCAGCAGCCCTCGCGGTTACGGCGAGACCCAGTACTTC. As protein: CASSPRGYGETQYF.

This chain uses TRBV12-3 or TRBV12-4 with TRBJ2-5; D may be TRBD1 (6 bases). The V and J ends lost 1 base and 5 bases respectively, with 11 bases between them. This CDR3 is built from 14 residues. DNA for the CDR3: TGTGCCAGCAGTTTAGGTGTCAGGGGTGAGACCCAGTACTTC. This encodes CASSLGVRGETQYF.

CDR3 coding DNA: TGCGCCAGCAGCTGGGCCCCTAGCGCAGAATCCTACGAGCAGTACTTC. It is translated as CASSWAPSAESYEQYF. The V call is TRBV4-1, the J call TRBJ2-7; possibly TRBD2 for D (6 bases). This CDR3 has 16 residues. The V end lost 5 bases, the J end lost 1 base, and 18 bases lay between the germline ends. CDR1 is MGHRA and CDR2 is YSYEKL in the germline V gene.

The chain uses TRBV6-2 or TRBV6-3 and TRBJ2-1; 7 bases line up with TRBD2. This CDR3 region has 13 residues. V shed 1 base and J 10 bases; nucleotides not matched to a gene: 4. From germline, CDR1 is MNHEY and CDR2 SVGEGT. The CDR3 reads CASSYLWGGEQFF. In DNA form, the CDR3 reads TGTGCCAGCAGTTACTTGTGGGGAGGGGAGCAGTTCTTC.

The J gene is TRBJ1-2, the V gene TRBV30, with TRBD1 as a possible D gene (5 bases). CDR3 length: 12 amino acids. The V and J ends lost 2 bases and 6 bases respectively, with 10 bases between them. The germline V gene has CDR1 GTSNPN and CDR2 SVGIG (reference sequence). The CDR3 loop is CAWSPRVDGYTF. CDR3 DNA sequence: TGTGCCTGGAGTCCCAGGGTGGATGGCTACACCTTC.

The chain employs TRBV29-1 and TRBJ1-4; D is unresolved. The CDR3 covers 15 residues. V lost 4 bases to trimming and J lost 7 bases, with 19 bases between them. CDR1 is SQVTM, CDR2 ANQGSEA, per germline. The CDR3, as DNA: TGCAGCGTTGGTGGCAGTAGTTCCGGTCCTGAAAAACTGTTTTTT. Translating it yields CSVGGSSSGPEKLFF.